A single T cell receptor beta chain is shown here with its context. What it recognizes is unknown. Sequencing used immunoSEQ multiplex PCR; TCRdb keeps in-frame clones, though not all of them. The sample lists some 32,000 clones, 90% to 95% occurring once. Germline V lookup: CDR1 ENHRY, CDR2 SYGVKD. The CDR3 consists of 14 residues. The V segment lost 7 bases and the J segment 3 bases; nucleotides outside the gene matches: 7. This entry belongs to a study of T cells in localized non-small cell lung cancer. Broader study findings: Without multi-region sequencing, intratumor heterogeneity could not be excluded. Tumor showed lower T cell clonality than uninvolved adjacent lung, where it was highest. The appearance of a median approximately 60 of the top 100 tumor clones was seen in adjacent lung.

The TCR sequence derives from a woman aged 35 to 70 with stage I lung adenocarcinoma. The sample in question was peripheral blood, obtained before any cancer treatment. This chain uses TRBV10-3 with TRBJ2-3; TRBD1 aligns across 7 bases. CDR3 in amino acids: CAINPGGRTDTQYF. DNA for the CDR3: TGTGCCATCAATCCAGGGGGAAGGACAGATACGCAGTATTTT.